This TCR beta chain is drawn from a study of beta chain features in type 1 diabetes. General study results and limits: Naive, central memory and Treg TCRB repertoires seemed to resemble each other more closely in patients than they did in healthy donors. TCRB CDR3s from Type 1 diabetes patients were moderately but significantly shorter in all four CD4+ subsets. HLA influence on TCRB rearrangement stayed unresolved here.

Expressed TCRB transcripts were sequenced because the entire RNA isolate underwent reverse transcription. Generated by immunoSEQ multiplex PCR, the TCRdb table keeps only in-frame clones and is missing some. This sample has 500,000 to 850,000 clones, with around 15% found just once. CD4+ naive, central memory, regulatory and stem cell-like memory cells were sorted via CD45RO/CCR7/CD25/CD127/CD95/CD27. In the case of this clone: The antigen remains undetermined.

The V gene end was trimmed by 2 bases and the J gene end by 4 bases; junction bases not matched to a gene: 7. The CDR3 is 17 residues long. Germline CDR1 and CDR2: MNHEY and SMNVEV (reference sequence). This clonotype was sampled from a young man with type 1 diabetes. Input material: naive CD4+ T cells from blood. The chain employs TRBV27 and TRBJ2-2; TRBD2 matches at 10 bases. CDR3 coding DNA: TGTGCCAGCAGTTTACGAAGCGGGAGGGCCCTCACCGGGGAGCTGTTTTTT. The encoded protein is CASSLRSGRALTGELFF.